This entry features one TCR beta chain sequence. The antigen is unknown. These data belong to a study of chemoradiotherapy in HPV16-positive cancers. Whole-study results and caveats: The functional HPV-specific definition rests on just a couple of HPV16-positive patients. Better recurrence-free survival went with HPV-responsive T-cell expansion in HPV16-positive patients.

Only in-frame clones appear in the TCRdb table, and some are missing; sequencing was by immunoSEQ multiplex PCR. The sample yields 1,500 to 2,000 clones, 65% to 85% seen once. Germline assignment: CDR1 SGHNT and CDR2 YENEEA. The CDR3 sequence is 15 residues long. The germline V and J ends were trimmed by 3 bases and 5 bases, with 14 bases remaining between them. The origin of this receptor is a human donor with HPV-associated anogenital cancer. The rearrangement joins TRBV11-3 to TRBJ2-1; D might be TRBD1 (5 bases). This specimen consisted of tumor tissue, obtained from a patient who underwent chemoradiotherapy. The chain's CDR3 is CASSFEQALNNEQFF. CDR3 coding DNA: TGTGCCAGCAGCTTCGAACAGGCTCTTAACAATGAGCAGTTCTTC.